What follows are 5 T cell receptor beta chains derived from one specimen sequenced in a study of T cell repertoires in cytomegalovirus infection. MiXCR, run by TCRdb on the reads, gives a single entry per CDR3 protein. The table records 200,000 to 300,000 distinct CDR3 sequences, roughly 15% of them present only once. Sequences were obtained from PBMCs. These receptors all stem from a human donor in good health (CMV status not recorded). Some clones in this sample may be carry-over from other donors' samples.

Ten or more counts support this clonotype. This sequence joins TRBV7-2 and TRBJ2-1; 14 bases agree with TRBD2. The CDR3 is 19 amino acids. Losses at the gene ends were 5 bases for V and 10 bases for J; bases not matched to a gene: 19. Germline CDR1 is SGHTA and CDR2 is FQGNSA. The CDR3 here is CASSLSQGVGTSGRGEQFF. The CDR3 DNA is TGTGCCAGCAGCCTCTCCCAGGGGGTTGGGACTAGCGGGAGAGGGGAGCAGTTCTTC.

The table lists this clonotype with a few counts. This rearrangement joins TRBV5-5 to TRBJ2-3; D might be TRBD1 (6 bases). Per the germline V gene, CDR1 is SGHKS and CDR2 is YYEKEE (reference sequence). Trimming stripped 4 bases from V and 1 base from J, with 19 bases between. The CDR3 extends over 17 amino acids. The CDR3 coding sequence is TGTGCCAGCAGCCTATTGGGACCAGGGGTGGGCACAGATACGCAGTATTTT. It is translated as CASSLLGPGVGTDTQYF.

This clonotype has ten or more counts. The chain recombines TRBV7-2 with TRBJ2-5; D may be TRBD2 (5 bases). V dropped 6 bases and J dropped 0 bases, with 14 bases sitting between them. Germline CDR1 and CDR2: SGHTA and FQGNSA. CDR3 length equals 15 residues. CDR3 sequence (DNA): TGTGCCAGCAGTTTTGCCCTAGCCTACCAAGAGACCCAGTACTTC. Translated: CASSFALAYQETQYF.

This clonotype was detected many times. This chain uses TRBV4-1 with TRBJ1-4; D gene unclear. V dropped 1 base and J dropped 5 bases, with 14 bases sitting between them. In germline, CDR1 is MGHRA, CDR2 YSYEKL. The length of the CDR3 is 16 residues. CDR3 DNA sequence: TGCGCCAGCAGCCAAGCATCTGGCTCACGGAATGAAAAACTGTTTTTT. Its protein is CASSQASGSRNEKLFF.

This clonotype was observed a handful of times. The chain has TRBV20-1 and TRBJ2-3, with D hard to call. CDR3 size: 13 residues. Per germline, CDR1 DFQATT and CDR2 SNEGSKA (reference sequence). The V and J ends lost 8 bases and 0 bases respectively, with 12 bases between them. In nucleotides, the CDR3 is TGCAGTCTACACACCGCTAGCACAGATACGCAGTATTTT. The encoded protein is CSLHTASTDTQYF.